This is a list of T cell receptor beta chains from one sample in a study of Graves' ophthalmopathy and Graves' hyperthyroidism. MiXCR was run by TCRdb on the multiplex PCR reads, yielding one entry per CDR3 protein. The table has 650,000 to 900,000 distinct CDR3 sequences, 40% seen once. Sequencing was performed on peripheral blood. These receptors were collected from an adult man with Graves' ophthalmopathy. The CDR3 runs from the conserved cysteine through the conserved F or W. D genes are given only for firm matches. Where a row states a size, it is once, few, many or the class of an expanded clone; other rows omit it.

TRBJ1-2,TRBV19,TRBD1,many,13,TGTGCCAGTAGTGGGACAGTCAACTATGGCTACACCTTC,CASSGTVNYGYTF
TRBJ2-7,TRBV20-1,NA,few,14,TGCAGTGCTAGAGTCTTCGGGATAACGGACGAGCAGTACTTC,CSARVFGITDEQYF
TRBJ1-6,TRBV9,NA,NA,15,TGTGCCAGCAGCCTACGACTGGGGGCGGGTTCACCCCTCCACTTT,CASSLRLGAGSPLHF
TRBJ2-5,TRBV7-8,TRBD2,NA,16,TGTGTCAGCAGCTTAGTGGCTAGCGGGAGTAGAGAGACCCAGTACTTC,CVSSLVASGSRETQYF
TRBJ1-1,TRBV20-1,NA,NA,13,TGCAGTGCTAGAGAGTATGGGAACACTGAAGCTTTCTTT,CSAREYGNTEAFF
TRBJ2-2,TRBV20-1,NA,NA,14,TGCAGTGCTAGTATAGTGGGGCACACCGGGGAGCTGTTTTTT,CSASIVGHTGELFF
TRBJ2-3,TRBV29-1,NA,many,11,TGCAGCGTGGGCTGGGTGGATACGCAGTATTTT,CSVGWVDTQYF
TRBJ2-5,TRBV20-1,TRBD2,NA,13,TGCAGTGCTAGGGGACTAGCGGTAGAGACCCAGTACTTT,CSARGLAVETQYF
TRBJ2-3,TRBV9,TRBD2,NA,15,TGTGCCAGCAGCGTGACTAGCACTGAAACAGATACGCAGTATTTT,CASSVTSTETDTQYF
TRBJ1-1,TRBV7-2,NA,once,15,TGTGCCAGCAGCTTATCGTCCAGGGAAAACACTGAAGCTTTCTTT,CASSLSSRENTEAFF
TRBJ2-2,TRBV25-1,NA,NA,13,TGTACCAGCAGTAGAAACAGGGCCGGGGAGCTGTTTTTT,CTSSRNRAGELFF
TRBJ1-6,TRBV9,NA,NA,16,TGCGCCAGCAGCCAAGATCCGGGGGCGGTTAATTCACCCCTCCACTTT,CASSQDPGAVNSPLHF
TRBJ2-5,TRBV9,TRBD2,NA,16,TGTGCCAGCAGCCTTAGCGGGGGGCCACCCGGAGAGACCCAGTACTTC,CASSLSGGPPGETQYF
TRBJ2-5,TRBV20-1,TRBD2,few,14,TGCAGTGGTCAGCTAGCGGGAGGTGGTGAGACCCAGTACTTC,CSGQLAGGGETQYF
TRBJ2-5,TRBV7-9,TRBD1,NA,16,TGTGCCAGCAGCTTAATAGCCGGGACAGTAAAAGAGACCCAGTACTTC,CASSLIAGTVKETQYF